Listed below are T cell receptor beta chains from one sample, sequenced in a study of Ad26.COV2.S vaccination and SARS-CoV-2 variants. This table comes from immunoSEQ multiplex PCR, and its TCRdb copy is limited to in-frame clones, with some not included. Among approximately 350,000 clones listed, 80% to 90% were seen once. The input for sequencing was peripheral blood, taken in a trial of Ad26.COV2.S vaccine versus placebo. The receptors were gathered from a person aged 18-65 years who received the Ad26.COV2.S COVID-19 vaccine or a placebo. CDR3s include the opening cysteine and the closing phenylalanine or tryptophan. The order of the fields is D gene, V gene, J gene, CDR3 length, clone size, CDR3 protein, CDR3 DNA. A D gene is named only where the DNA matches it firmly. Some rows have no size entry. The others give once, few or many, or a class for an expanded clone.

D gene: -
V gene: TRBV6-4
J gene: TRBJ1-5
CDR3 length: 13
clone size: -
CDR3 protein: CASSPESNQPQHF
CDR3 DNA: TGTGCCAGCAGTCCGGAGAGCAATCAGCCCCAGCATTTT

D gene: -
V gene: TRBV7-7
J gene: TRBJ2-5
CDR3 length: 14
clone size: -
CDR3 protein: CASSLLGNQETQYF
CDR3 DNA: TGTGCTAGCAGCCTTCTGGGGAACCAAGAGACCCAGTACTTC

D gene: -
V gene: TRBV27
J gene: TRBJ1-2
CDR3 length: 15
clone size: -
CDR3 protein: CASSPTGGTFYGYTF
CDR3 DNA: TGTGCCAGCAGTCCCACCGGGGGGACCTTCTATGGCTACACCTTC

D gene: TRBD2
V gene: TRBV28
J gene: TRBJ2-1
CDR3 length: 16
clone size: -
CDR3 protein: CASSSPSGGAYNEQFF
CDR3 DNA: TGTGCCAGCAGTTCTCCTAGCGGGGGGGCATACAATGAGCAGTTCTTC

D gene: -
V gene: TRBV24-1
J gene: TRBJ2-3
CDR3 length: 12
clone size: -
CDR3 protein: CATSEWTDTQYF
CDR3 DNA: TGTGCCACCAGTGAATGGACAGATACGCAGTATTTT

D gene: -
V gene: TRBV25-1
J gene: TRBJ2-5
CDR3 length: 12
clone size: -
CDR3 protein: CASSLDGKTQYF
CDR3 DNA: TGTGCCTCCTCTCTCGACGGGAAGACCCAGTACTTC

D gene: TRBD2
V gene: TRBV2
J gene: TRBJ2-2
CDR3 length: 16
clone size: -
CDR3 protein: CASSEASGGLVGELFF
CDR3 DNA: TGTGCCAGCAGTGAGGCCAGCGGGGGGTTAGTCGGGGAGCTGTTTTTT

D gene: -
V gene: TRBV14
J gene: TRBJ2-7
CDR3 length: 15
clone size: -
CDR3 protein: CASSQDAGYSYEQYF
CDR3 DNA: TGTGCCAGCAGCCAAGATGCGGGGTACTCCTACGAGCAGTACTTC

D gene: -
V gene: TRBV7-9
J gene: TRBJ2-7
CDR3 length: 15
clone size: few
CDR3 protein: CASSLALGQIYEQYF
CDR3 DNA: TGTGCCAGCAGCTTAGCGCTAGGACAGATCTACGAGCAGTACTTC

D gene: -
V gene: TRBV13
J gene: TRBJ1-1
CDR3 length: 15
clone size: once
CDR3 protein: CASSPSRRVTTEAFF
CDR3 DNA: TGTGCCAGCAGCCCTAGCCGAAGGGTGACCACTGAAGCTTTCTTT

D gene: -
V gene: TRBV11-2
J gene: TRBJ2-7
CDR3 length: 17
clone size: -
CDR3 protein: CASSLPVRISESYEQYF
CDR3 DNA: TGTGCCAGCAGCTTACCGGTCAGAATCTCGGAATCCTACGAGCAGTACTTC

D gene: TRBD1
V gene: TRBV25-1
J gene: TRBJ2-1
CDR3 length: 13
clone size: -
CDR3 protein: CASSGTGGNEQFF
CDR3 DNA: TGTGCCAGCAGTGGGACAGGGGGAAATGAGCAGTTCTTC

D gene: -
V gene: TRBV2
J gene: TRBJ2-7
CDR3 length: 16
clone size: -
CDR3 protein: CASSEFGFPTSYEQYF
CDR3 DNA: TGTGCCAGCAGTGAATTTGGGTTCCCCACATCCTACGAGCAGTACTTC

D gene: -
V gene: TRBV5-4
J gene: TRBJ1-4
CDR3 length: 16
clone size: -
CDR3 protein: CASSRLPGSTNEKLFF
CDR3 DNA: TGTGCCAGCAGCAGGCTCCCGGGGTCAACTAATGAAAAACTGTTTTTT

D gene: -
V gene: TRBV19
J gene: TRBJ1-1
CDR3 length: 13
clone size: -
CDR3 protein: CASSTGRNTEAFF
CDR3 DNA: TGTGCCAGTAGTACGGGACGGAACACTGAAGCTTTCTTT

D gene: -
V gene: TRBV12-3/TRBV12-4
J gene: TRBJ1-1
CDR3 length: 13
clone size: few
CDR3 protein: CASSFGGGTEAFF
CDR3 DNA: TGTGCCAGCAGTTTTGGAGGGGGAACTGAAGCTTTCTTT

D gene: -
V gene: TRBV5-5
J gene: TRBJ2-2
CDR3 length: 14
clone size: -
CDR3 protein: CASTLDRTAGELFF
CDR3 DNA: TGTGCCAGCACCCTAGACAGGACCGCCGGGGAGCTGTTTTTT

D gene: -
V gene: TRBV9
J gene: TRBJ2-7
CDR3 length: 13
clone size: -
CDR3 protein: CASSVGSSYEQYF
CDR3 DNA: TGTGCCAGCAGCGTAGGGAGCTCCTACGAGCAGTACTTC

D gene: TRBD1
V gene: TRBV7-8
J gene: TRBJ2-7
CDR3 length: 15
clone size: -
CDR3 protein: CASTNPPDRAYEQYF
CDR3 DNA: TGTGCCAGCACCAATCCCCCCGACAGGGCATACGAGCAGTACTTC

D gene: TRBD1
V gene: TRBV30
J gene: TRBJ1-6
CDR3 length: 16
clone size: once
CDR3 protein: CAWSFRQGSRQSPLHF
CDR3 DNA: TGTGCCTGGAGTTTCAGACAGGGGTCCCGGCAATCACCCCTCCACTTT

D gene: -
V gene: TRBV3-1/TRBV3-2
J gene: TRBJ2-7
CDR3 length: 15
clone size: -
CDR3 protein: CASSQVGGPSYEQYF
CDR3 DNA: TGTGCCAGCAGCCAAGTCGGGGGGCCCTCCTACGAGCAGTACTTC

D gene: TRBD1
V gene: TRBV30
J gene: TRBJ2-7
CDR3 length: 15
clone size: -
CDR3 protein: CAWSELEGALAGQYF
CDR3 DNA: TGTGCCTGGAGTGAGTTAGAGGGGGCGCTTGCAGGGCAGTACTTC

D gene: -
V gene: TRBV5-4
J gene: TRBJ1-2
CDR3 length: 13
clone size: once
CDR3 protein: CASSPDRDYGYTF
CDR3 DNA: TGTGCCAGCAGCCCAGACCGAGACTATGGCTACACCTTC

D gene: TRBD1
V gene: TRBV5-6
J gene: TRBJ1-1
CDR3 length: 16
clone size: -
CDR3 protein: CASTLWDRPLNTEAFF
CDR3 DNA: TGTGCCAGCACGTTGTGGGACAGGCCCTTGAACACTGAAGCTTTCTTT

D gene: -
V gene: TRBV7-9
J gene: TRBJ2-5
CDR3 length: 14
clone size: -
CDR3 protein: CASSHRYSGETQYF
CDR3 DNA: TGTGCCAGCAGCCACAGATACTCGGGAGAGACCCAGTACTTC

D gene: TRBD1
V gene: TRBV19
J gene: TRBJ1-1
CDR3 length: 17
clone size: -
CDR3 protein: CASSMDRDRGRDTEAFF
CDR3 DNA: TGTGCCAGTAGTATGGACCGGGACAGGGGACGGGACACTGAAGCTTTCTTT

D gene: TRBD1
V gene: TRBV30
J gene: TRBJ1-1
CDR3 length: 14
clone size: -
CDR3 protein: CAWSFIQGTTEAFF
CDR3 DNA: TGTGCCTGGTCCTTTATACAGGGGACCACTGAAGCTTTCTTT

D gene: -
V gene: TRBV4-3
J gene: TRBJ1-2
CDR3 length: 14
clone size: -
CDR3 protein: CASSQWRTDYGYTF
CDR3 DNA: TGCGCCAGCAGCCAATGGCGGACAGACTATGGCTACACCTTC